The present entry profiles one T cell receptor beta chain with its context. Germline is not matched at one junction end, which may reflect a read error. The data derive from a study of technical replicates of blood from a handful of donors. Germline assignment: CDR1 SNHLY and CDR2 FYNNEI. This CDR3 spans 15 amino acids. Some clones are missing from TCRdb's copy, which holds only in-frame ones; the method was immunoSEQ multiplex PCR. There are under 90,000 clones in the sample; 98% occur only once, and roughly 0.16% lies in the top ten. The rearrangement links TRBV2 to TRBJ2-1, with TRBD2 identical over 7 bases. The TCR comes from a human donor in good health. The sequenced material came from T cells isolated from PBMCs. CDR3: CASSKAGSSYNEQFF. In DNA, the CDR3 is TGTGCCAGCAGTAAAGCGGGGAGCTCCTACAATGAGCAGTTCTTC.